One and the same sample provided the 27 T cell receptor beta chains below, sequenced in a study of T cell responses to AZD1222 COVID-19 vaccine (dated by TCRdb to about 2021). Taken with the paper, the label for time point translates to: baseline before first vaccination. The library was generated by the immunoSEQ multiplex PCR assay. As stored in TCRdb, this immuneACCESS dataset retains in-frame rearrangements with V and J assigned. A fraction of the clones does not appear; measured against another copy, unresolved V genes explain less than half of the discrepancy, and the remainder lacks a known reason. This sample is represented by 95,000 to 150,000 clones; 85% to 90% of them were singletons. Of the sample, about 27% is held by the ten largest clones. This material consisted of peripheral blood, taken on day 0 of AZD1222 vaccination. Every receptor here comes from an adult in good health.

The chain uses TRBV14 and TRBJ2-1, with D uncertain. The CDR3 totals 13 residues. V gave up 0 bases and J gave up 9 bases, with 9 bases separating them. Per the germline V gene, CDR1 is SGHDN and CDR2 is FVKESK. The CDR3 DNA follows: TGTGCCAGCAGCCAAGATCGGTTGGGTGAGCAGTTCTTC. It yields the protein CASSQDRLGEQFF.

The genes are TRBV7-6 and TRBJ2-1; 8 nucleotides match TRBD2. Germline V gene data show CDR1 as SGHVS and CDR2 as FNYEAQ. Trimming removed 2 bases from V and 3 bases from J; junction bases left unmatched: 15. The CDR3 consists of 19 residues. CDR3 DNA: TGTGCCAGCAGCTTACCTGGGGAAGTAGCGGGATCTTTCTACAATGAGCAGTTCTTC. Its protein product is CASSLPGEVAGSFYNEQFF.

The chain uses TRBV3-1 (or the pseudogene TRBV3-2) and TRBJ1-5, with D hard to call. The CDR3 totals 14 residues. V was pared by 1 base and J by 1 base, with 5 bases between. CDR1 is LGHDT and CDR2 is YNNKEL in the germline V gene (reference sequence). The DNA for the CDR3 is TGTGCCAGCAGCCAAGGACGGAGCAATCAGCCCCAGCATTTT. Translation gives CASSQGRSNQPQHF.

V gene TRBV7-3 combines with J gene TRBJ2-2; D perhaps matches TRBD1 (6 bases). V lost 10 bases to trimming and J lost 6 bases, with 12 bases between them. This CDR3 is 12 amino acids long. In germline, CDR1 is SGHTA, CDR2 FQGTGA. The CDR3 nucleotides are TGTGCCACTTCCCAGGGGCCCGGGGAGCTGTTTTTT. Translating it yields CATSQGPGELFF. Based on the CDR3 plus reference TRBV7-3 and TRBJ2-2, the full variable domain is GAGVSQTPSNKVTEKGKYVELRCDPISGHTALYWYRQSLGQGPEFLIYFQGTGAADDSGLPNDRFFAVRPEGSVSTLKIQRTERGDSAVYLCATSQGPGELFFGEGSRLTVL.

The chain employs TRBV6-6 and TRBJ1-1; D is unresolved. Between the trimmed V and J ends, which lost 0 bases and 1 base, there was a span of 9 bases. This CDR3 region has 15 residues. Germline CDR1 is MNHNY and CDR2 is SVGAGI (reference sequence). CDR3 residues: CASSYSVQTNTEAFF. In nucleotides, the CDR3 is TGTGCCAGCAGTTACTCTGTACAGACGAACACTGAAGCTTTCTTT.

This chain links TRBV18 with TRBJ2-1, with 7 bases aligning to TRBD2. Germline V lookup: CDR1 KGHSH, CDR2 LQKENI. With 3 bases clipped from V and 10 bases from J, the junction kept 6 bases outside the gene matches. The CDR3 sequence is 13 residues long. The CDR3 nucleotides are TGTGCCAGCTCACCCCCAGACGGGGGGGAGCAGTTCTTC. Amino acid sequence: CASSPPDGGEQFF.

The V call is TRBV2, the J call TRBJ1-2; D remains ambiguous. The CDR3 runs 11 residues. Germline V gene lookup returns CDR1 SNHLY and CDR2 FYNNEI. V was trimmed by 4 bases and J by 6 bases, leaving 6 bases between them. The DNA of the CDR3 is TGTGCCAGCAGTGTTGGACATGGCTACACCTTC. It is translated as CASSVGHGYTF.

The chain has TRBV3-1 (or the pseudogene TRBV3-2) and TRBJ1-6; TRBD1 matches at 8 bases. With V trimmed by 2 bases and J by 9 bases, 0 bases remained unmatched. This CDR3 comprises 13 residues. Per the germline V gene, CDR1 is LGHDT and CDR2 is YNNKEL (reference sequence). The CDR3 is CASSQQGASPLHF. CDR3 nucleotide sequence: TGTGCCAGCAGCCAACAGGGGGCTTCACCCCTCCACTTT.

This chain joins TRBV5-1 and TRBJ1-5; 9 nucleotides agree with TRBD1. The CDR3 is 15 residues long. Germline loops: CDR1 SGHRS, CDR2 YFSETQ. J gave up 4 bases and V 0 bases, and 2 bases lay outside the gene matches. The CDR3: CASSLGGTGNQPQHF. The CDR3 coding sequence is TGCGCCAGCAGCTTGGGTGGGACAGGGAATCAGCCCCAGCATTTT.

V gene TRBV29-1 combines with J gene TRBJ1-5; possibly TRBD1 for D (6 bases). The CDR3 spans 13 residues. Germline V lookup: CDR1 SQVTM, CDR2 ANQGSEA. Trimming pared 4 bases from V and 0 bases from J, leaving 7 bases between. The CDR3 reads CSVGTDSNQPQHF. CDR3 sequence (DNA): TGCAGCGTTGGGACAGATAGCAATCAGCCCCAGCATTTT.

This chain joins TRBV29-1 and TRBJ2-7; 13 bases are shared with TRBD2. This CDR3 spans 14 amino acids. CDR1 is SQVTM, CDR2 ANQGSEA, per germline. The V gene end was trimmed by 5 bases and the J gene end by 4 bases; junction bases not matched to a gene: 5. In nucleotides, the CDR3 is TGCAGCGTTACCGGGACTAGCGGGAAATACGAGCAGTACTTC. Its translation: CSVTGTSGKYEQYF.

The rearrangement joins TRBV7-2 to TRBJ2-5, with 13 bases that match TRBD2. The CDR3 sequence is 18 residues long. Germline CDR1 reads SGHTA; CDR2 reads FQGNSA. Losses at the gene ends were 5 bases for V and 1 base for J; bases not matched to a gene: 10. CDR3 sequence: CASSAGTSGVGGQETQYF. The CDR3 coding sequence is TGTGCCAGCAGCGCCGGGACTAGCGGGGTCGGGGGCCAAGAGACCCAGTACTTC.

The chain recombines TRBV12-1 with TRBJ2-3; no check of the table's D call, TRBD2, against the DNA was made. TRBV12-1 is a known pseudogene. This CDR3 region has 16 residues. CDR3 loop: CASSFKTGTSVNTQYF. CDR3 nucleotides: TGTGCCAGCAGCTTCAAGACCGGGACTAGCGTAAATACGCAGTATTTT.

This chain joins TRBV5-1 and TRBJ2-5, with TRBD1 as a possible D gene (6 bases). The CDR3 runs to 14 residues. In germline, CDR1 is SGHRS, CDR2 YFSETQ. With 4 bases removed from V and 1 base from J, the gap between germline ends came to 11 bases. The CDR3 region is CASSLGQTQETQYF. The CDR3 bases are TGCGCCAGCAGCCTAGGACAGACCCAAGAGACCCAGTACTTC.

V gene TRBV5-1 combines with J gene TRBJ1-6; TRBD1 aligns across 7 bases. Germline V lookup: CDR1 SGHRS, CDR2 YFSETQ. The CDR3 sequence is 16 residues long. V shed 4 bases and J 7 bases; nucleotides not matched to a gene: 11. Here the CDR3 reads CASSHREGGGNSPLHF. CDR3 coding DNA: TGCGCCAGCAGCCACCGAGAAGGGGGCGGAAATTCACCCCTCCACTTT.

The chain recombines TRBV5-1 with TRBJ2-1; D possibly corresponds to TRBD2 (5 bases). The V gene's germline CDR1 is SGHRS and CDR2 YFSETQ. CDR3 size: 14 residues. V was shortened by 0 bases and J by 10 bases, with 14 bases between the two germline ends. The CDR3 coding sequence is TGCGCCAGCAGCTTGGGACTACTTTTGGGCGAGCAGTTCTTC. This encodes CASSLGLLLGEQFF.

V gene TRBV30 combines with J gene TRBJ2-7; the match to TRBD2 covers 10 bases. Germline V gene data show CDR1 as GTSNPN and CDR2 as SVGIG (reference sequence). Trimming took 4 bases from V and 9 from J; bases not matched to a gene: 9. There are 13 residues in the CDR3. The CDR3 region has the DNA TGTGCCTGGACGGTTAGCGGGAGGTTTCTGCAGTACTTC. This codes for CAWTVSGRFLQYF.

This clone was counted once. J is TRBJ1-4 and V is TRBV19; the match to TRBD1 covers 9 bases. This CDR3 has 16 amino acids. The J segment lost 8 bases and the V segment lost 5 bases, leaving 12 bases of the junction unmatched. Germline V CDR1 and CDR2: LNHDA, SQIVND (reference sequence). CDR3 in DNA: TGTGCCAGTAGTCGTACCACACAGGGGGCTCAAGAAAAACTGTTTTTT. This encodes CASSRTTQGAQEKLFF.

This clone was found once. The gene calls are TRBV2 and TRBJ2-7, with TRBD2 as a possible D gene (6 bases). The V and J ends lost 3 bases and 2 bases respectively, with 14 bases between them. Germline V gene lookup returns CDR1 SNHLY and CDR2 FYNNEI. There are 15 residues in the CDR3. The CDR3 DNA sequence: TGTGCCAGCAGTGATATTCTAGCGACAACCTACGAGCAGTACTTC. Protein sequence: CASSDILATTYEQYF.

The rearrangement joins TRBV7-8 to TRBJ2-7, with D perhaps TRBD1 (6 bases). V was clipped by 3 bases and J by 3 bases, with 15 bases between them. The germline gives CDR1 SGHVS, CDR2 FQNEAQ. The CDR3 is 15 residues long. The DNA of the CDR3 is TGTGCCAGCAGCTTTACGACAGGACCAAACTACGAGCAGTACTTC. Its translation: CASSFTTGPNYEQYF.

This chain joins TRBV9 and TRBJ1-2; TRBD1 matches at 7 bases. Germline V gives CDR1 SGDLS, CDR2 YYNGEE. V lost 2 bases, J lost 2 bases, and 0 bases stayed unmatched. The CDR3 is 13 amino acids. CDR3 in amino acids: CASSVDRNYGYTF. CDR3 nucleotide sequence: TGTGCCAGCAGCGTGGACAGGAACTATGGCTACACCTTC.

The sample holds one count of this clone. The chain combines TRBV19 with TRBJ1-1, with D unresolved. Trimming left V 3 bases short and J 1 base short, with 12 bases between. The CDR3 loop spans 15 amino acids. CDR1 is LNHDA and CDR2 is SQIVND in the germline V gene (reference sequence). The CDR3 here is CASSMMGIGNTEAFF. CDR3 nucleotide sequence: TGTGCCAGTAGTATGATGGGGATCGGGAACACTGAAGCTTTCTTT.

The gene calls are TRBV5-5 and TRBJ1-5; tentatively, D is TRBD1 (5 bases). V dropped 4 bases and J dropped 1 base, with 9 bases sitting between them. The CDR3 has 14 residues. Germline values: CDR1 SGHKS, CDR2 YYEKEE (reference sequence). The CDR3 bases are TGTGCCAGCAGCGCCAGGGAAAGCAATCAGCCCCAGCATTTT. Its protein product is CASSARESNQPQHF.

The chain joins TRBV19 to TRBJ1-1; D gene unclear. This CDR3 spans 11 amino acids. Per the germline V gene, CDR1 is LNHDA and CDR2 is SQIVND (reference sequence). Deletions cut 7 bases from V and 6 bases from J, with 9 bases between. The CDR3 bases are TGTGCCAGTAAATATAAGGCTGAAGCTTTCTTT. Amino acid sequence: CASKYKAEAFF.

The V call is TRBV10-3, the J call TRBJ2-7; TRBD2 matches 9 bases. This CDR3 contains 15 residues. CDR1 and CDR2 from the germline V gene are ENHRY and SYGVKD. The junction had 5 bases not matched to a gene; V was cut back by 4 bases and J by 1 base. CDR3 DNA: TGTGCCATCAGTGCGTTAGCGGGGGCTTCCTACGAGCAGTACTTC. Its protein is CAISALAGASYEQYF.

This CDR3 reads CASNLHRDRGNYGYTF. The CDR3 DNA is TGTGCCAGCAACCTACACCGGGACAGGGGGAACTATGGCTACACCTTC. The J gene is TRBJ1-2, the V gene TRBV25-1, with 11 bases lining up with TRBD1. The CDR3 sequence is 16 residues long. After removal of 7 bases from V and 2 bases from J, the junction contained 9 bases not matched to a gene. The germline V gene encodes CDR1 MGHDK and CDR2 SYGVNS.

This chain connects TRBV18 to TRBJ2-5, with 8 bases aligning to TRBD2. J lost 4 bases, V lost 0 bases, and 10 bases had no gene match. This CDR3 has 17 residues. Germline V gene sequence: CDR1 KGHSH, CDR2 LQKENI. In nucleotides, the CDR3 is TGTGCCAGCTCACCACCGGAAGTCGGGAGGGCCACAGAGACCCAGTACTTC. Residues: CASSPPEVGRATETQYF.